In this sample, the clone carrying this TCR beta chain turned up a few times. The antigen is unknown. V lost 4 bases, J lost 5 bases, and 20 bases lay in between. This CDR3 contains 16 residues. The germline V gene has CDR1 MDHEN and CDR2 SYDVKM. This specimen comes from a study of post-analysis software for immune sequencing data. Study details: Courses of disease covered relapsing-remitting, secondary progressive and progressive-relapsing multiple sclerosis. Findings and limits, study-wide: Samples sharing a preparation batch grouped tightly together when assessed by F measure. Normalized Chao1 diversity in multiple sclerosis patients fell significantly below that of controls. TRBV5-6, TRBV5-1 and TRBV20-1 were among roughly 5 TRBV segments more frequent in patients than controls.

Built from TCR beta cDNA, the libraries had unique molecular identifiers in them. Researchers reported approximately 480,000 cDNA molecules coming from roughly 1 to 10 million T cells. TCRdb recomputed calls from the PCR reads with MiXCR, one row per CDR3 protein. The sample has 700,000 to 800,000 distinct CDR3 sequences; less than 35% are singletons. The TCR sequence derives from a girl between 10 and 17 years old with multiple sclerosis. The chain employs TRBV28 and TRBJ2-5; a weak D match, TRBD1 (5 bases). The specimen sequenced was blood. The CDR3 nucleotides read TGTGCCAGCAGTTCTCCCGCCCTGACAGTCGTGGAGACCCAGTACTTC. Translating gives CASSSPALTVVETQYF.